These 9 T cell receptor beta chains were sequenced from one sample in a study of T-cell memory formation after mild COVID-19. TCRdb reprocessed the 5' RACE reads with MiXCR, giving one entry per CDR3 protein. The table includes roughly 450,000 distinct CDR3 sequences, roughly 18% detected once. Sample: PBMCs or a T cell subset sorted from them (not recorded which). The receptors were sampled from an adult woman who had mild COVID-19 (a few samples of this study predate the infection). Cell type and time point are not known.

The chain links TRBV6-2 or TRBV6-3 to TRBJ2-5, with TRBD1 matching 9 bases. Germline V gene lookup returns CDR1 MNHEY and CDR2 SVGEGT. The CDR3 length is 15 residues. V was clipped by 8 bases and J by 2 bases; unmatched bases: 9. This CDR3 reads CASLKDRGLQETQYF. For the CDR3, the DNA is TGTGCCAGCCTTAAGGACAGGGGCCTTCAAGAGACCCAGTACTTC.

This clonotype appeared many times. The chain uses TRBV19 and TRBJ1-5; D is ambiguous. V lost 1 base and J lost 0, with 10 bases in between. Germline loops: CDR1 LNHDA, CDR2 SQIVND (reference sequence). This CDR3 contains 16 residues. The CDR3 sequence: CASSIGVTYSNQPQHF. The CDR3 region has the DNA TGTGCCAGTAGTATAGGGGTAACCTATAGCAATCAGCCCCAGCATTTT.

This sequence joins TRBV4-2 and TRBJ1-6; TRBD1 might be the D (5 bases). V was trimmed by 4 bases and J by 5 bases, leaving 9 bases between them. The CDR3 runs 14 residues. The germline CDR1 and CDR2 sequences are LGHNA and YNFKEQ. The CDR3 DNA follows: TGTGCCAGCAGCCGGCCGACAGATAATTCACCCCTCCACTTT. Translation: CASSRPTDNSPLHF.

This clonotype has a handful of counts. The chain is built from TRBV7-3 and TRBJ2-5; 8 bases align to TRBD2. Germline CDR1 and CDR2: SGHTA and FQGTGA. With V trimmed by 0 bases and J by 5 bases, 14 bases remained unmatched. This CDR3 comprises 18 residues. The CDR3 coding sequence is TGTGCCAGCAGCTTAACGGGGGTAGTAGCGGGAAGAAGGGAGACCCAGTACTTC. Translation: CASSLTGVVAGRRETQYF. The full variable domain, its missing parts supplied by reference TRBV7-3 and TRBJ2-5, is GAGVSQTPSNKVTEKGKYVELRCDPISGHTALYWYRQSLGQGPEFLIYFQGTGAADDSGLPNDRFFAVRPEGSVSTLKIQRTERGDSAVYLCASSLTGVVAGRRETQYFGPGTRLLVL.

In this sample, this clonotype turned up a few times. J is TRBJ1-4 and V is TRBV10-3, with D possibly being TRBD1 (6 bases). V dropped 6 bases and J dropped 8 bases, with 16 bases sitting between them. The CDR3 spans 14 residues. Germline CDR1 and CDR2: ENHRY and SYGVKD. The CDR3 DNA is TGTGCCATCAGCGGGACCCAAACAGGGGAAAAACTGTTTTTT. Its translation is CAISGTQTGEKLFF.

This clonotype has only a few counts. The chain has TRBV5-1 and TRBJ2-5; TRBD1 matches at 9 bases. Trimming cost V 0 bases and J 2 bases; bases outside gene matches: 11. This CDR3 contains 18 residues. CDR1 SGHRS and CDR2 YFSETQ come from the germline V gene. DNA for the CDR3: TGCGCCAGCAGCTTGGGGGACAGGGAAGTGGCCCCTCAAGAGACCCAGTACTTC. Protein: CASSLGDREVAPQETQYF.

V and J are TRBV5-1 and TRBJ2-3, with 12 bases matching TRBD2. This CDR3 spans 16 amino acids. Unmatched junction bases numbered 7, after V lost 4 bases and J lost 4 bases. Germline V lookup: CDR1 SGHRS, CDR2 YFSETQ. CDR3 bases: TGCGCCAGCAGCACAACTAGCGGGAGGAGTTCAGATACGCAGTATTTT. Translating it yields CASSTTSGRSSDTQYF.

This clonotype was detected ten times or more. The rearrangement joins TRBV7-9 to TRBJ2-7, with a weak D call TRBD1 (6 bases). The V gene lost 5 bases and the J gene lost 2 bases, with 10 bases spanning the gap. This CDR3 region has 13 residues. Looked up from germline, CDR1 is SEHNR and CDR2 is FQNEAQ (reference sequence). CDR3 residues: CASSQGHPYEQYF. CDR3 bases: TGTGCCAGCAGCCAGGGACATCCCTACGAGCAGTACTTC.

The CDR3 protein is CASSEQAYNEQFF. The CDR3 DNA sequence: TGTGCCAGCAGTGAACAGGCTTACAATGAGCAGTTCTTC. The chain combines TRBV2 with TRBJ2-1; D uncertain. Looked up from germline, CDR1 is SNHLY and CDR2 is FYNNEI. The CDR3 extends over 13 amino acids. V lost 2 bases to trimming and J lost 4 bases, with 6 bases between them.